What follows is one TCR beta chain and its context. Its specificity is not known. At one end, the junction sequence differs from germline, possibly due to a read error. This sample includes further DNA sequences coding for the same CDR3. TCRdb's table, derived via immunoSEQ multiplex PCR, lists solely in-frame clones and lacks some. The profile covers 35,000 to 40,000 clones, with 80% to 90% appearing a single time and just over 5% taken by the ten largest. This record comes from a study of a mutant IDH1 vaccine in newly diagnosed glioma. Study-level background: Patients, over weeks 1, 3, 5, 7, 11, 15, 19 and 23, received a total of eight vaccinations. Patients began vaccination 4-6 weeks after radiotherapy alone, or with temozolomide cycles. The therapy given earlier, which was standard therapy, consisted of radiotherapy, temozolomide, or both, and most of the patients received both.

CDR3 length equals 18 residues. Germline V gives CDR1 MGHRA, CDR2 YSYEKL. Sample time point: week 23, last vaccination. Every single dose of the vaccine, 300 ug of mutant IDH1 20-mer peptide, came with topical imiquimod. The sequencing here drew on PBMCs, taken from a glioma patient whose treatment included an IDH1 peptide vaccine. The chain links TRBV4-1 to TRBJ1-5; 8 positions agree with TRBD1. The sequence derives from a man aged 35 to 55 with glioma. In DNA form, the CDR3 reads TGCGCCAGCAGCCAAGACCGTCGGACAGGGTTGATTAATCAGCCTCAGCATTTT. Protein product: CASSQDRRTGLINQPQHF.